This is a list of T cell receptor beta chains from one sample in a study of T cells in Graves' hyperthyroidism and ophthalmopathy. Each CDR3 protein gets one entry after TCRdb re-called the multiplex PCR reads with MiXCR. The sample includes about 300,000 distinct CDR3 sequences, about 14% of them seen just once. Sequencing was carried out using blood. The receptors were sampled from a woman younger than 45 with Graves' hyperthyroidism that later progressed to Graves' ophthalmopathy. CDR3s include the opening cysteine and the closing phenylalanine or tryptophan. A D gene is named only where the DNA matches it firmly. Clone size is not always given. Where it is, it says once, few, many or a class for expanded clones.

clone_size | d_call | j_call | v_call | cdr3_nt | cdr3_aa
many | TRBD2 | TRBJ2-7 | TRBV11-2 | TGTGCCAGCAGCGTTAGCGGGACCCCCTACGAGCAGTACTTC | CASSVSGTPYEQYF
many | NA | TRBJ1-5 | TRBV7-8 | TGTGCCAGCAGCGAGGGGCGTGAATTGGTTTATCAGCCCCAGCATTTT | CASSEGRELVYQPQHF
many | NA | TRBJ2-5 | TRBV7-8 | TGTGCCAGCAGCCCAAGACCGGGGTACCAAGAGACCCAGTACTTC | CASSPRPGYQETQYF
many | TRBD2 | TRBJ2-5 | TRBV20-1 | TGCAGTGCCTCGGGACTAGCGGGAGTCCAAGAGACCCAGTACTTC | CSASGLAGVQETQYF
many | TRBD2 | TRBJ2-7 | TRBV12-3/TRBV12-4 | TGTGCCAGCAGTTTAGCGCTGACGGGAGGCCCCTACGAGCAGTACTTC | CASSLALTGGPYEQYF
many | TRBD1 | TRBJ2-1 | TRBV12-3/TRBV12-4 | TGTGCCAGCAGTTCGCTCGAGGGACAGGGGACCAATGAGCAGTTCTTC | CASSSLEGQGTNEQFF
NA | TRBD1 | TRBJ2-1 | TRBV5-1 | TGCGCCAGCAGCCTTGCGACAGGGATCTACAATGAGCAGTTCTTC | CASSLATGIYNEQFF
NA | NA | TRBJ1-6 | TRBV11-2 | TGTGCCAGCAGTAGTGACGTCGGTTCACCCCTCCACTTT | CASSSDVGSPLHF
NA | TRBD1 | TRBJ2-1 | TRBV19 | TGTGCCAGTAGTATAATGACAGGGCCTTACAATGAGCAGTTCTTC | CASSIMTGPYNEQFF
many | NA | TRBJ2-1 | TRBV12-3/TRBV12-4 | TGTGCCAGCTCGTCGGAGTCCCCCTACAATGAGCAGTTCTTC | CASSSESPYNEQFF
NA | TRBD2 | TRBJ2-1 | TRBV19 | TGTGCCAGCATGACTAGCGGAAGCTCCTACAATGAGCAGTTCTTC | CASMTSGSSYNEQFF
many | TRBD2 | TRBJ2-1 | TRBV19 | TGTGCCAGTAGTATAGATCTTGGACTAGCGGGGTACAATGAGCAGTTCTTC | CASSIDLGLAGYNEQFF
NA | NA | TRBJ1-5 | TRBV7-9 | TGTGCCAGCTTGTATCAGCCCCAGCATTTT | CASLYQPQHF
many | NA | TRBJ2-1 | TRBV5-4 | TGTGCCAGCAGCTTGGTTATGGGGGGAGGAAATGAGCAGTTCTTC | CASSLVMGGGNEQFF
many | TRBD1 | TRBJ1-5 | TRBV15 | TGTGCCACCAGCAGGCAAGGGGGCGAGGGCAATCAGCCCCAGCATTTT | CATSRQGGEGNQPQHF
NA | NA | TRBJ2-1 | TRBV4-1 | TGCGCCAGCAGCCTAAGTTCCCGAATAGTCGGTGAGCAGTTCTTC | CASSLSSRIVGEQFF
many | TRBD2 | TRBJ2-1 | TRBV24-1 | TGTGCCACCAGTGAGACCTTTGCGGGAGTTGCTCCCCATGAGCAGTTCTTC | CATSETFAGVAPHEQFF
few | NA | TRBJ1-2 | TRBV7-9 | TGTGCCAGCAGCCCACTTACAGGGATGGGCTACACCTTC | CASSPLTGMGYTF
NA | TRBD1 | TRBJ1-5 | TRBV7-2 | TGTGCCAGCAGCGGTTCCGGGACAGGGGCGTACAATCAGCCCCAGCATTTT | CASSGSGTGAYNQPQHF
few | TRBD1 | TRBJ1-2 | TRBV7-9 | TGTGCCAGCAGCTTACCGAAGACAGGGGATGAAGCTAACTATGGCTACACCTTC | CASSLPKTGDEANYGYTF
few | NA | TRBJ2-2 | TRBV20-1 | TGCAGTGTACGGGGGAACACCGGGGAGCTGTTTTTT | CSVRGNTGELFF
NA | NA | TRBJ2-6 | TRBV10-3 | TGTGCCGTTGGACGGCAAAGCTCTGGGGCCAACGTCCTGACTTTC | CAVGRQSSGANVLTF
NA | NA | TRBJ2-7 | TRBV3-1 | TGTGCCAGCAGCCAAGGGTATGGACACGAGCAGTACTTC | CASSQGYGHEQYF
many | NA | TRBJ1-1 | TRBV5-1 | TGCGCCAGCAGCTTGGAGCAGGGTGGATTGCACACTGAAGCTTTCTTT | CASSLEQGGLHTEAFF
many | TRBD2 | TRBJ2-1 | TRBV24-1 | TGTGCCACCACCGGGACTAGCGGGAGGGGGAATGAGCAGTTCTTC | CATTGTSGRGNEQFF
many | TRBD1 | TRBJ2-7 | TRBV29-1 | TGCAGCGTCAGCCAGGGACAGGGGGCAAACTACGAGCAGTACTTC | CSVSQGQGANYEQYF
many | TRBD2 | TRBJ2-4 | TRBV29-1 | TGCAGCGGTGGACTAGCGGGTCGGGAAAACATTCAGTACTTC | CSGGLAGRENIQYF
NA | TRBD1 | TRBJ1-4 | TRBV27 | TGTGCCAGCGCCCGGGACAGGGCGGTTAATGAAAAACTGTTTTTT | CASARDRAVNEKLFF
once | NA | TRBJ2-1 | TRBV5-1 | TGCGCCAGCAGCTTGGACGGGACAAGAAACAATGAGCAGTTCTTC | CASSLDGTRNNEQFF
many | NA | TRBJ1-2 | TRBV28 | TGTGCCAGCAGTACTAGCGGGACGGCTAACTATGGCTACACCTTC | CASSTSGTANYGYTF
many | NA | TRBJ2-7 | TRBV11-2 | TGTGCCAGCAGCTTAGTACCAGGCAGCTCCTACGAGCAGTACTTC | CASSLVPGSSYEQYF
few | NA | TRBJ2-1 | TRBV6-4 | TGTGCCAGCAGTGTCCGTACGTACGAGCAGTTCTTC | CASSVRTYEQFF
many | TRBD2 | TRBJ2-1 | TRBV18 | TGTGCCAGCTCACCCTTTTTAGGGACTAGCGGGAGTTCCTCCTACAATGAGCAGTTCTTC | CASSPFLGTSGSSSYNEQFF
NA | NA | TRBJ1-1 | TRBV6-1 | TGTGCCAGCAGCCCCGGGGGGGTTGGGGAGCGAGCTTTCTTT | CASSPGGVGERAFF
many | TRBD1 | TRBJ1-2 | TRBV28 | TGTGCCAGCAGTTTGCACAGGGGGAAGTATGGCTACACCTTC | CASSLHRGKYGYTF
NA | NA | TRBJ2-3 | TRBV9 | TGTGCCAGCAGCGTAGAAGGAGGAAGCACAGATACGCAGTATTTT | CASSVEGGSTDTQYF
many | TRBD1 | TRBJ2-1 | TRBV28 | TGTGCCAGCAGTTCGGCAGGGGGCTACAATGAGCAGTTCTTC | CASSSAGGYNEQFF
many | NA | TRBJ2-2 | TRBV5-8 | TGTGCCAGCAGCTTGGATGGGGGGCGAGGCGGGGAGCTGTTTTTT | CASSLDGGRGGELFF
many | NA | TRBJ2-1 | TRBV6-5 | TGTGCCAGCAGTTACACGCAGAGCCCTAGCTCCTACAATGAGCAGTTCTTC | CASSYTQSPSSYNEQFF
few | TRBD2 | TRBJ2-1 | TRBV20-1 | TGCAGTGCTAGGGGTGGACTAGCGGGAGGGGATGAGCAGTTCTTC | CSARGGLAGGDEQFF
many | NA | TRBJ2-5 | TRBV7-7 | TGTGCTAGCAGCTTGAGTCCCCACGAGAGGGAGACCCAGTACTTC | CASSLSPHERETQYF
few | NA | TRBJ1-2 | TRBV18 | TGTGCCAGCTCACCGCAGGCTGGGGCGGAGGGCTATGGCTACACCTTC | CASSPQAGAEGYGYTF
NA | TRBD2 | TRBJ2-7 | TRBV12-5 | TGTGCTAGTGGGGGGGTCTTAGCGGGAGGGTCCTACGAGCAGTACTTC | CASGGVLAGGSYEQYF
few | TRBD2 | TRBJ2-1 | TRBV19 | TGTGCCAGTAGTCGGCCAGCGGGAGGGCCCGGGAATGAGCAGTTCTTC | CASSRPAGGPGNEQFF
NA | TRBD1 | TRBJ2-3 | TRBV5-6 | TGTGCCAGCAGCCGACTGACAGGGGGCGGCACAGATACGCAGTATTTT | CASSRLTGGGTDTQYF
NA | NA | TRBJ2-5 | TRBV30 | TGTGCGTGGGGCGCCGGACGCCAAGAGACCCAGTACTTC | CAWGAGRQETQYF
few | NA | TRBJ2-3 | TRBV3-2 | TGTGCCAGCAGCCCCTCCCGGAGGGCTAGGACAGATACGCAGTATTTT | CASSPSRRARTDTQYF